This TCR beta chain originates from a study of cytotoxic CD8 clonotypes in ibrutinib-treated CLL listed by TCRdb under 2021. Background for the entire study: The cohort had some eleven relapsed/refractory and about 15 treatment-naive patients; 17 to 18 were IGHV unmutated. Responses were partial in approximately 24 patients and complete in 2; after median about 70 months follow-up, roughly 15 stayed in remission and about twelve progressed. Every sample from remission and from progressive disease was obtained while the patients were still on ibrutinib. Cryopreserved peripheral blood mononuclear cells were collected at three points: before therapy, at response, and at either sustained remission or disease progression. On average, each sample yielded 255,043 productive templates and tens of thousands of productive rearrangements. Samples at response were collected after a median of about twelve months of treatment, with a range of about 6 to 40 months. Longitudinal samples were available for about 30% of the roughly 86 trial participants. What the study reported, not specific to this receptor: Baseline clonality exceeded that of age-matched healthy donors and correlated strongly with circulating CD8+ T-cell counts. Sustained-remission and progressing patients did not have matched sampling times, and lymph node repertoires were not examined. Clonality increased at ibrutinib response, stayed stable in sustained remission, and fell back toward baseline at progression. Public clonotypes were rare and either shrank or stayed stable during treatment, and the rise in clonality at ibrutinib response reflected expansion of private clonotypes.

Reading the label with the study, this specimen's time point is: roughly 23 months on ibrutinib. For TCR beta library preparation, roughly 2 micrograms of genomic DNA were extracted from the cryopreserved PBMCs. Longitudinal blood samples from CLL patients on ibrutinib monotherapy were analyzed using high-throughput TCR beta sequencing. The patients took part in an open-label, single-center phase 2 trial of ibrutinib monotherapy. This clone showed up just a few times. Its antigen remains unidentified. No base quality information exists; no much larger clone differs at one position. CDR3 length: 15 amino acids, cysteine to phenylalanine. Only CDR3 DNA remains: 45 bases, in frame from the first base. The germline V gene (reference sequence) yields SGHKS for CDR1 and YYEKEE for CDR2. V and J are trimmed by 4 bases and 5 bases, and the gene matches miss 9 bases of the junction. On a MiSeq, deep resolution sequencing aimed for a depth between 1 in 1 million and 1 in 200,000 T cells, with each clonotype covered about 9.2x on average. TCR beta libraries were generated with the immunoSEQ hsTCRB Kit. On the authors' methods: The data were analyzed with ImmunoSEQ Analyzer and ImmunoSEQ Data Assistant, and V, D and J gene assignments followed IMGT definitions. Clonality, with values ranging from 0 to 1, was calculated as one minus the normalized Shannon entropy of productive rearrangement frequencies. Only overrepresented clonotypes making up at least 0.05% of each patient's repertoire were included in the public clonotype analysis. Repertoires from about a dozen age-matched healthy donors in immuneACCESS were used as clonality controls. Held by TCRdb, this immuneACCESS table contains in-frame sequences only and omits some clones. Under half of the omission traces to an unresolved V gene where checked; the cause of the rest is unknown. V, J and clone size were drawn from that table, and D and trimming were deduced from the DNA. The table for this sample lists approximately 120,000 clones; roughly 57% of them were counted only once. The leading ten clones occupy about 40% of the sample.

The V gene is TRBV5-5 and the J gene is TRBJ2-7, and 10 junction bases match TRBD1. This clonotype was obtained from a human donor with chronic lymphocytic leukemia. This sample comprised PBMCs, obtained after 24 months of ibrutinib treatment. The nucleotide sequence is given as TGTGCCAGCAGCGCATGGACAGGGGGGATCAACGAGCAGTACTTC. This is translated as CASSAWTGGINEQYF. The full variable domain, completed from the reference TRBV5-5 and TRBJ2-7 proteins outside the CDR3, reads DAGVTQSPTHLIKTRGQQVTLRCSPISGHKSVSWYQQVLGQGPQFIFQYYEKEERGRGNFPDRFSARQFPNYSSELNVNALLLGDSALYLCASSAWTGGINEQYFGPGTRLTVT.